Following are 8 T cell receptor beta chains from one sample sequenced in a study of T cell responses to AZD1222 COVID-19 vaccine. Assay: immunoSEQ multiplex PCR; the TCRdb copy retains only in-frame clones and omits some. The table includes 110,000 to 150,000 clones, roughly 93% detected once. The material sequenced was peripheral blood, taken 28 days after the second AZD1222 dose. The receptors derive from an adult who received the AZD1222 COVID-19 vaccine.

This clone occurred once. The V gene is TRBV29-1, the J gene TRBJ1-2, with unresolved D. The CDR3 consists of 12 residues. V shed 4 bases and J shed 2 bases, with 8 bases lying between them. The germline V gene has CDR1 SQVTM and CDR2 ANQGSEA. The CDR3 bases are TGCAGCGTTGTAGCCAGCAACTATGGCTACACCTTC. This codes for CSVVASNYGYTF.

V gene TRBV2 combines with J gene TRBJ1-2; no definite D call. Germline values: CDR1 SNHLY, CDR2 FYNNEI. V was cut by 8 bases and J by 5 bases, with 18 bases left in between. The CDR3 totals 14 residues. The CDR3 DNA reads TGTGCCAGCGAGGAGCCCCGAGGTGGGTATGGCTACACCTTC. This encodes CASEEPRGGYGYTF.

The chain carries TRBV7-9 and TRBJ2-7; the D gene is possibly TRBD1 (6 bases). CDR3 size: 15 residues. Trimming removed 5 bases at V and 5 bases at J, with 19 bases between. CDR1 and CDR2 (germline): SEHNR, FQNEAQ (reference sequence). CDR3 coding DNA: TGTGCCAGCAGCGTTCAGAAACAGGGTTTCCACGAGCAGTACTTC. It yields the protein CASSVQKQGFHEQYF.

For the CDR3, the DNA is TGTGCCAGCAGTTTAAGGGGTTCAGATGGCTACACCTTC. It is translated as CASSLRGSDGYTF. This chain uses TRBV27 with TRBJ1-2, with D possibly TRBD1 on 5 matching bases. Germline lookup yields CDR1 MNHEY and CDR2 SMNVEV (reference sequence). This CDR3 contains 13 residues. Trimming took 2 bases from V and 6 from J, leaving 10 bases between them.

The chain recombines TRBV6-1 with TRBJ1-2, with 7 nucleotides matching TRBD1. V lost 3 bases, J lost 4 bases, and 2 bases stayed unmatched. This CDR3 contains 13 residues. CDR1 and CDR2 (germline): MNHNS, SASEGT. As DNA, the CDR3 is TGTGCCAGCAGTGACAGGACAGGCTATGGCTACACCTTC. The encoded protein is CASSDRTGYGYTF.

The chain employs TRBV12-3 or TRBV12-4 and TRBJ1-1, with 8 bases identical to TRBD1. The CDR3 is made up of 13 amino acids. V lost 11 bases, J lost 10 bases, and 15 bases stayed unmatched. CDR3 amino acids: CASWEDRVSGAFF. The DNA for the CDR3 is TGTGCCTCTTGGGAGGACAGGGTAAGTGGAGCTTTCTTT.

V usage is TRBV5-4 and J usage is TRBJ1-1; D gene uncertain. V lost 5 bases to trimming and J lost 7 bases, with 18 bases between them. The CDR3 loop spans 14 amino acids. Germline CDR1 SGHNT, CDR2 YYREEE (reference sequence). CDR3 sequence reads: CASSSRKIDGEAFF. The CDR3 nucleotides read TGTGCCAGCAGTTCCCGGAAGATTGACGGTGAAGCTTTCTTT.

The chain uses TRBV5-1 and TRBJ1-2, with D perhaps matching TRBD1 (5 bases). V lost 3 bases and J lost 4, with 10 bases in between. Per germline, CDR1 SGHRS and CDR2 YFSETQ. CDR3 size: 13 residues. CDR3 nucleotide sequence: TGCGCCAGCAGCTCGGGACCGACCTATGGCTACACCTTC. Its protein is CASSSGPTYGYTF.